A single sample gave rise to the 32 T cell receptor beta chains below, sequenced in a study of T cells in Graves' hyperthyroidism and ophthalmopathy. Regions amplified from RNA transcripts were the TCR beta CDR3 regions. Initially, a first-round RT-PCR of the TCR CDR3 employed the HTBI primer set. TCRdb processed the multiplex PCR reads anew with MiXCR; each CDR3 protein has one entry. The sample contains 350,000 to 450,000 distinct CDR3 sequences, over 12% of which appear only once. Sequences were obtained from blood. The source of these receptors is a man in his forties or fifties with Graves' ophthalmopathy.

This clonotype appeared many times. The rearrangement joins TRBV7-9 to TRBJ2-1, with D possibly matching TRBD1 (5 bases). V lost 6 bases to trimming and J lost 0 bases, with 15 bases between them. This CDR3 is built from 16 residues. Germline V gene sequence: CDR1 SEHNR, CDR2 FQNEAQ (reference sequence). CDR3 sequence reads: CASSRHRSHSYNEQFF. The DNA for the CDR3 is TGTGCCAGCAGTCGTCACAGGAGCCACTCCTACAATGAGCAGTTCTTC.

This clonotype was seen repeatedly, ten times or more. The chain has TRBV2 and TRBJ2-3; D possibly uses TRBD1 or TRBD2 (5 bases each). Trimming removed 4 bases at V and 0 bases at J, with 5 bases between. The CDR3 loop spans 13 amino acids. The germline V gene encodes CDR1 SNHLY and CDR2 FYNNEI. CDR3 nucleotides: TGTGCCAGCAGTGGGGACAGCACAGATACGCAGTATTTT. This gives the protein CASSGDSTDTQYF.

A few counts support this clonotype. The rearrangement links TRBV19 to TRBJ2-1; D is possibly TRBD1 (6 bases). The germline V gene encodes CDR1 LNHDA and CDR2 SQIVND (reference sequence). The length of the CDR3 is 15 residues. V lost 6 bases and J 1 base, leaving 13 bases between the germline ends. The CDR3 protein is CASRKDSFSYNEQFF. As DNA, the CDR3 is TGTGCCAGTAGGAAGGACAGTTTTTCCTACAATGAGCAGTTCTTC.

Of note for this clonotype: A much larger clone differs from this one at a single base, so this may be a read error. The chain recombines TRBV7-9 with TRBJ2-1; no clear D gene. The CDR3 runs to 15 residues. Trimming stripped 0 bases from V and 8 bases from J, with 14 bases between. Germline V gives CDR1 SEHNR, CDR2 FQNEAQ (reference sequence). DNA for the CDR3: TGTGCCAGCAGCTTAGCGCAAGGGCTCATCGATGAGCAGTTCTTC. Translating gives CASSLAQGLIDEQFF.

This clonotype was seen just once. The DNA for the CDR3 is TGTGCCAGCAGCCAAGAACCGGCGGGCAGGGCGCAAGAGACCCAGTACTTC. The encoded protein is CASSQEPAGRAQETQYF. The chain carries TRBV3-1 and TRBJ2-5, with D tentatively TRBD1 or TRBD2 (5 bases each). CDR3 length: 17 residues. The V gene lost 0 bases and the J gene lost 2 bases, with 16 bases spanning the gap. The germline gives CDR1 LGHDT, CDR2 YNNKEL (reference sequence).

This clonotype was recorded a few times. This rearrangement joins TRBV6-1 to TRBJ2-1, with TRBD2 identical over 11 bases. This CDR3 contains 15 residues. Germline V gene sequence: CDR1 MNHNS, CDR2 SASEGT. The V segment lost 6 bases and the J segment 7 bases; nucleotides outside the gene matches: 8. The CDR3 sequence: CASSQLAGGPNEQFF. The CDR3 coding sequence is TGTGCCAGCAGCCAATTAGCGGGAGGGCCTAATGAGCAGTTCTTC.

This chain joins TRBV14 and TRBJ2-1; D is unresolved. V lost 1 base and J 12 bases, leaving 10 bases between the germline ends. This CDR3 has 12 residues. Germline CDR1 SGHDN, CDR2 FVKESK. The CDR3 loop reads CASSQVRAWQFF. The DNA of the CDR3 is TGTGCCAGCAGCCAAGTTAGAGCCTGGCAGTTCTTC.

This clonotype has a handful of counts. The CDR3 loop is CASSRLAGDEFF. In DNA, the CDR3 is TGTGCCAGCAGCCGACTAGCGGGAGACGAGTTCTTC. The chain recombines TRBV5-6 with TRBJ2-1; 12 bases align to TRBD2. Germline lookup yields CDR1 SGHDT and CDR2 YYEEEE. This CDR3 has 12 residues. The trim removed 4 bases at V and 14 bases at J, leaving 4 bases unmatched.

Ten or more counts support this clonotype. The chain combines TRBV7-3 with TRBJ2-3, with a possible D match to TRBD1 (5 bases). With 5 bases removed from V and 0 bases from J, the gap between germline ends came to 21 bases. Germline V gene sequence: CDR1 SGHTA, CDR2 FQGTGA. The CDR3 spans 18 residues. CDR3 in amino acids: CASSQPRRTTSSTDTQYF. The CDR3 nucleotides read TGTGCCAGCAGCCAACCCCGACGGACAACCTCTAGCACAGATACGCAGTATTTT.

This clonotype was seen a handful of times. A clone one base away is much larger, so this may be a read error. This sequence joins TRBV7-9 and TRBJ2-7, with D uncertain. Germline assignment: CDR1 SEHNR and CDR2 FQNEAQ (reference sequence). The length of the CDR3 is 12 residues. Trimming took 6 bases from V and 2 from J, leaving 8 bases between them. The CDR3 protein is CASSDPTYEQYF. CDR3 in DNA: TGTGCCAGCAGTGACCCAACCTACGAGCAGTACTTC.

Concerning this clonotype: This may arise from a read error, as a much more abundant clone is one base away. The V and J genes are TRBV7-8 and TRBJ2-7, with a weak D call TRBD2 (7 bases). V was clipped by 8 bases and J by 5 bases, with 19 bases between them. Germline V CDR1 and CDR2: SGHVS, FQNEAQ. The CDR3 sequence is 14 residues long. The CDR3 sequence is CASRQGGASDEQYF. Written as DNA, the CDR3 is TGTGCCAGCCGGCAAGGGGGGGCTAGCGACGAGCAGTACTTC. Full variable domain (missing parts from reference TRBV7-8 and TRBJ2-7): GAGVSQSPRYKVAKRGQDVALRCDPISGHVSLFWYQQALGQGPEFLTYFQNEAQLDKSGLPSDRFFAERPEGSVSTLKIQRTQQEDSAVYLCASRQGGASDEQYFGPGTRLTVT.

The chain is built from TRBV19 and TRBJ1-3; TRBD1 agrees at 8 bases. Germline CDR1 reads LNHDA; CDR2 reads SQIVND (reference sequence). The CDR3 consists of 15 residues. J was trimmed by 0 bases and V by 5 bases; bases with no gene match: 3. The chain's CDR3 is CASSGQGYSGNTIYF. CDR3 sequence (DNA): TGTGCCAGTAGTGGACAGGGATACTCTGGAAACACCATATATTTT.

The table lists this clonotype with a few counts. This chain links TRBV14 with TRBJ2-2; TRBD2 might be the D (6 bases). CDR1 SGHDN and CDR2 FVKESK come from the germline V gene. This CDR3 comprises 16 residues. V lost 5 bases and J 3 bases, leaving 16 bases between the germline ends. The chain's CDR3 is CASSLLAVQDTGELFF. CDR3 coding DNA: TGTGCCAGCAGCTTACTAGCCGTCCAAGACACCGGGGAGCTGTTTTTT.

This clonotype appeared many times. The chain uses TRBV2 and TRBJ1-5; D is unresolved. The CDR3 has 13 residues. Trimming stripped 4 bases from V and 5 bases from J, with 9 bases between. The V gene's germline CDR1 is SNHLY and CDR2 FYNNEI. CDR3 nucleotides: TGTGCCAGCAGTGTTAACAGAGATCAGCCCCAGCATTTT. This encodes CASSVNRDQPQHF.

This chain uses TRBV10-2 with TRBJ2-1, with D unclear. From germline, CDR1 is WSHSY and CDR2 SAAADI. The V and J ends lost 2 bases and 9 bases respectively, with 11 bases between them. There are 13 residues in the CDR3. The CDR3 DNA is TGCGCCAGCAGTGAGCCATGGCTTGGTGAGCAGTTCTTC. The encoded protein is CASSEPWLGEQFF.

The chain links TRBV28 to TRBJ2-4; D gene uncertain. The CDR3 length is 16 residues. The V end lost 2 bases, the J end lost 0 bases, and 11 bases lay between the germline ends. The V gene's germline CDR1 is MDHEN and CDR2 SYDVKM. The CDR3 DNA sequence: TGTGCCAGCAGTTTAACGCAAGTAGGAGCCAAAAACATTCAGTACTTC. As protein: CASSLTQVGAKNIQYF.

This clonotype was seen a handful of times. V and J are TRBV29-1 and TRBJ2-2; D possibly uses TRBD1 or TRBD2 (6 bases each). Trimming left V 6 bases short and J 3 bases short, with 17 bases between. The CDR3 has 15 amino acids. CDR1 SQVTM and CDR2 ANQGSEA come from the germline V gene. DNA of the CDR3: TGCAGCGTGTCGGGCCGGGGGCCGGACACCGGGGAGCTGTTTTTT. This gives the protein CSVSGRGPDTGELFF.

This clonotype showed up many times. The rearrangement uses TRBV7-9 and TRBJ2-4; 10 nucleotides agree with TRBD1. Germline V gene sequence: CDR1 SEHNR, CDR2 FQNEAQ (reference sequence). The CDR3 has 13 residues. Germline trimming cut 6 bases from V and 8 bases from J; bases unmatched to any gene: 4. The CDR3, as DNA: TGTGCCAGCAGGGGACAGGGGTCGGACATTCAGTACTTC. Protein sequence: CASRGQGSDIQYF.

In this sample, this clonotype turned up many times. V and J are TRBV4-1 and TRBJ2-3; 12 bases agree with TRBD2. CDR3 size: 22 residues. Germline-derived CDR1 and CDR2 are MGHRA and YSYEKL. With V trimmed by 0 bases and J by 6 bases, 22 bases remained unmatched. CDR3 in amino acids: CASSQDLGITGLAGGTMDTQYF. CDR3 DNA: TGCGCCAGCAGCCAAGATCTGGGAATTACGGGACTAGCGGGCGGGACCATGGATACGCAGTATTTT.

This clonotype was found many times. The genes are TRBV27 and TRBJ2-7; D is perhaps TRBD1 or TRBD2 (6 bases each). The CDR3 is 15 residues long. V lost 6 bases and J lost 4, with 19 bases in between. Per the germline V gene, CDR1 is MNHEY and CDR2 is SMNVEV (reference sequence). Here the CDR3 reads CASSIRPRGTYEQYF. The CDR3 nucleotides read TGTGCCAGCAGCATCCGTCCACGCGGGACATACGAGCAGTACTTC.

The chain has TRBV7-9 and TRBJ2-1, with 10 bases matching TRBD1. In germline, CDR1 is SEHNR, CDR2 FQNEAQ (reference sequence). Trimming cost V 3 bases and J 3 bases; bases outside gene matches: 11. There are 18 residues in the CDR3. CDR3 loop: CASSFTSDRGLLYNEQFF. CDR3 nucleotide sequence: TGTGCCAGCAGCTTCACATCCGACAGGGGGCTTCTCTACAATGAGCAGTTCTTC. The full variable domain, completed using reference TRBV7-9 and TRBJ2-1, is DTGVSQNPRHKITKRGQNVTFRCDPISEHNRLYWYRQTLGQGPEFLTYFQNEAQLEKSRLLSDRFSAERPKGSFSTLEIQRTEQGDSAMYLCASSFTSDRGLLYNEQFFGPGTRLTVL.

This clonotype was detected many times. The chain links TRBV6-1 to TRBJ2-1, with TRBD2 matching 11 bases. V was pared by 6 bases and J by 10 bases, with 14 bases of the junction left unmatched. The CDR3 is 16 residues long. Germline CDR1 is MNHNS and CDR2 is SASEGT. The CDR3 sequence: CASRERTSGLDGEQFF. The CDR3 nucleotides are TGTGCCAGCAGGGAGAGGACTAGCGGGTTAGACGGGGAGCAGTTCTTC.

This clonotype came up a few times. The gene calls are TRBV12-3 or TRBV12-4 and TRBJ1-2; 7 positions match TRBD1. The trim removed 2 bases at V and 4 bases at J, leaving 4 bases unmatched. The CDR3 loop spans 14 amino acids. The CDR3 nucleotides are TGTGCCAGCAGTTTAACAGGGGATTCCTATGGCTACACCTTC. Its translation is CASSLTGDSYGYTF.

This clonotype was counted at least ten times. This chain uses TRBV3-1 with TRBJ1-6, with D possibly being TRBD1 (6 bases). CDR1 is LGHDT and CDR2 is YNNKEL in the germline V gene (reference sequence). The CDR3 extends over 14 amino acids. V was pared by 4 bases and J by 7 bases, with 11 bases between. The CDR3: CASSPSGENSPLHF. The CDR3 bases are TGTGCCAGCAGCCCGTCAGGGGAGAATTCACCCCTCCACTTT.

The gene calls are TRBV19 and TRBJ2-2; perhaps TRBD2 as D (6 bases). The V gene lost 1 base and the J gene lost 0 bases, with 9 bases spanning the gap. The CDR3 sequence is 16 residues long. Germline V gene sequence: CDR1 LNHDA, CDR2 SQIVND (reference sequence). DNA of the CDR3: TGTGCCAGTAGTATAGGTGGGGGGTCGAACACCGGGGAGCTGTTTTTT. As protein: CASSIGGGSNTGELFF.

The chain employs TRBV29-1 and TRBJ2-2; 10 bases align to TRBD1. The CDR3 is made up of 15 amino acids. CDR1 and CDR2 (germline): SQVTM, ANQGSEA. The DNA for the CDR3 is TGCAACGCCCTCACCGGGACAGGGGACACCGGGGAGCTGTTTTTT. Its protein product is CNALTGTGDTGELFF.

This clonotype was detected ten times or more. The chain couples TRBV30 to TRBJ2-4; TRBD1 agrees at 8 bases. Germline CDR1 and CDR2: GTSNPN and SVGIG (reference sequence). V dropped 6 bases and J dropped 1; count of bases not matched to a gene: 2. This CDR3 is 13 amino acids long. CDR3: CACQGAAKNIQYF. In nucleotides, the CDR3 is TGTGCCTGTCAGGGGGCTGCCAAAAACATTCAGTACTTC. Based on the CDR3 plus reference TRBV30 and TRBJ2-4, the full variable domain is SQTIHQWPATLVQPVGSPLSLECTVEGTSNPNLYWYRQAAGRGLQLLFYSVGIGQISSEVPQNLSASRPQDRQFILSSKKLLLSDSGFYLCACQGAAKNIQYFGAGTRLSVL.

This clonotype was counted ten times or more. The CDR3 here is CASSQDPSGVGNEQFF. The CDR3 DNA follows: TGTGCCAGCAGCCAAGATCCCAGCGGGGTGGGTAATGAGCAGTTCTTC. V gene TRBV3-1 combines with J gene TRBJ2-1; TRBD2 aligns across 7 bases. V was pared by 0 bases and J by 7 bases, with 9 bases of the junction left unmatched. The CDR3 is 16 amino acids. CDR1 and CDR2 from the germline V gene are LGHDT and YNNKEL (reference sequence).

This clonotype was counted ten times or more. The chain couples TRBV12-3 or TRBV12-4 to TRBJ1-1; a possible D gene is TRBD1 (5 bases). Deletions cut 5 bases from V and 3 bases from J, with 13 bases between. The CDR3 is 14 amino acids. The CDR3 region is CASSPSGGYTEAFF. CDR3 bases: TGTGCCAGCAGTCCGTCGGGGGGGTACACTGAAGCTTTCTTT.

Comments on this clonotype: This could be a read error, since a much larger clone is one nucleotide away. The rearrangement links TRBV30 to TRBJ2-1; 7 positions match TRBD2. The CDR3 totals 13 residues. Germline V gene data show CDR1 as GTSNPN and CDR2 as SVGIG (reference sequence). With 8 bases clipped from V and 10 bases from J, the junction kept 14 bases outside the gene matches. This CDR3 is CARTTSLSREQFF. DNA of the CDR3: TGTGCCCGAACGACTAGCTTAAGCCGCGAGCAGTTCTTC.

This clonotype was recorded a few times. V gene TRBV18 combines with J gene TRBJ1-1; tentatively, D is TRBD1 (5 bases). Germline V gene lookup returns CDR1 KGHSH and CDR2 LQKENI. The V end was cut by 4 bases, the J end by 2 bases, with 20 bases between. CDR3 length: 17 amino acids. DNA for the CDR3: TGTGCCAGCTCACTACGGGGCGTTTTTGGGCGAAACACTGAAGCTTTCTTT. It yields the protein CASSLRGVFGRNTEAFF.

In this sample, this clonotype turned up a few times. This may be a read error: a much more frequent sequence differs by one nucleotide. CDR3 residues: CASSSGRGSYNEQFF. Here the CDR3 DNA reads TGTGCCAGCAGCTCGGGCAGGGGCTCCTACAATGAGCAGTTCTTC. The gene calls are TRBV11-3 and TRBJ2-1, with D possibly matching TRBD1 (6 bases). Germline values: CDR1 SGHNT, CDR2 YENEEA. V shed 4 bases and J shed 0 bases, with 10 bases lying between them. The CDR3 spans 15 residues. Using reference TRBV11-3 and TRBJ2-1 for the parts outside the CDR3, the full variable domain is EAGVVQSPRYKIIEKKQPVAFWCNPISGHNTLYWYLQNLGQGPELLIRYENEEAVDDSQLPKDRFSAERLKGVDSTLKIQPAELGDSAVYLCASSSGRGSYNEQFFGPGTRLTVL.